This T cell receptor beta chain was documented in a study of response to subunit inactivated influenza vaccine. Study results and caveats: The authors put forward the suggestion that each seasonal influenza vaccination may bring in only a limited number of new T cells.

This clonotype was recorded many times. Its matching antigen is unknown. Via MiXCR, TCRdb re-called the RT-PCR reads, giving one row per CDR3 protein. The sample comprises around 540,000 distinct CDR3 sequences, about an eighth of which are singletons, and roughly 10% rests with the top ten. The CDR3 is made up of 13 amino acids. Germline V gene sequence: CDR1 SGHVS, CDR2 FNYEAQ. V was clipped by 1 base and J by 6 bases, with 6 bases between them. The chain recombines TRBV7-6 with TRBJ2-2; D ambiguous. The specimen was PBMCs from blood, collected on the day of vaccination. This clonotype originated in a man aged 50 or older who received an inactivated influenza vaccine. The CDR3 DNA follows: TGTGCCAGCAGCTTAGGTGTTGCCGGGGAGCTGTTTTTT. Amino acids: CASSLGVAGELFF. Based on the CDR3 plus reference TRBV7-6 and TRBJ2-2, the full variable domain is GAGVSQSPRYKVTKRGQDVALRCDPISGHVSLYWYRQALGQGPEFLTYFNYEAQQDKSGLPNDRFSAERPEGSISTLTIQRTEQRDSAMYRCASSLGVAGELFFGEGSRLTVL.